This T cell receptor (beta chain) was sequenced in a study of blood T cell repertoires in COVID-19. Original analysis: The authors estimated nucleated cell counts from reference gene primer amplification. Sequenced by immunoSEQ multiplex PCR; TCRdb stores in-frame clones only, minus some. V, J and clone size reflect that table, while D and trimming were determined from the DNA. The sample lists roughly 200,000 clones; roughly 88% were seen once. The CDR3 is made up of 13 amino acids. Germline CDR1 is SGHVS and CDR2 is FQNEAQ. The V end lost 6 bases, the J end lost 4 bases, and 12 bases lay between the germline ends.

The sequence was obtained from a human donor in a cohort sampled during active COVID-19. The chain uses TRBV7-8 and TRBJ1-1, with D hard to call. Sequenced material: peripheral blood. As DNA, the CDR3 is TGTGCCAGCAGAGAAACTTATGGCACTGAAGCTTTCTTT. This gives the protein CASRETYGTEAFF.